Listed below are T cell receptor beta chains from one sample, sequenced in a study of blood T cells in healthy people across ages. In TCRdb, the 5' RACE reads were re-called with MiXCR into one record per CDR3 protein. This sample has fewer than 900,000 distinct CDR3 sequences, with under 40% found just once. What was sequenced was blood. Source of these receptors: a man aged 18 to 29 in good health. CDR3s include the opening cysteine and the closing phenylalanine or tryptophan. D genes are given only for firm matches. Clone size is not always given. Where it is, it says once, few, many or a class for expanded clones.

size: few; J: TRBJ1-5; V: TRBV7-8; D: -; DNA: TGTGCCAGCAGCCCGACTATTAGAGGGAATCAGCCCCAGCATTTT; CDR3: CASSPTIRGNQPQHF
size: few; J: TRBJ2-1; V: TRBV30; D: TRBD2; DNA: TGTGCCTGGAGTGGACTAGCGGGGAACAATGAGCAGTTCTTC; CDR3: CAWSGLAGNNEQFF
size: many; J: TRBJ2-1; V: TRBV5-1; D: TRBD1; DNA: TGCGCCAGCAGCTACCGGGACAGGGGAACAAATGAGCAGTTCTTC; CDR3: CASSYRDRGTNEQFF
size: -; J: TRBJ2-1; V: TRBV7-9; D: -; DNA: TGTGCCAGCAGCTTAGACCGGGAACAAGAGACCCAGTTCTTC; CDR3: CASSLDREQETQFF
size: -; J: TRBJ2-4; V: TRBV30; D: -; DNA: TGTGCCTGGAGTGATGGGGTACTAAACATTCAGTACTTC; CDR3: CAWSDGVLNIQYF
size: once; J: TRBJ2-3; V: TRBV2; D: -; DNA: TGTGCCAGCAGCAAAATAGGGACAGATACGCAGTATTTT; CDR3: CASSKIGTDTQYF
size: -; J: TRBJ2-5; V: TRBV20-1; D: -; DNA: TGCAGTGCTAGAGTTGCTAGCCACGATTTGGAGACCCAGTACTTC; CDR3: CSARVASHDLETQYF
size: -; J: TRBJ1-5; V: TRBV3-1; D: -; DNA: TGTGCCAGCAGCCAAGACGGAGCTGAGCGGGCATATAGCAATCAGCCCCAGCATTTT; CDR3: CASSQDGAERAYSNQPQHF
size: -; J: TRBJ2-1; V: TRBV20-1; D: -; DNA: TGCAGTGCTAGAGATCCGACACCTTTCGATGAGCAGTTCTTC; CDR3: CSARDPTPFDEQFF
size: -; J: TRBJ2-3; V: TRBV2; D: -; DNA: TGTGCCAGCAGTACTCCGGCATCCCTCACAGATACGCAGTATTTT; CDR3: CASSTPASLTDTQYF
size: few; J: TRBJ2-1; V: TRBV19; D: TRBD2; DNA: TGTGCCAGTAGTACCGGCGGGGGGAATGAGCAGTTCTTC; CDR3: CASSTGGGNEQFF
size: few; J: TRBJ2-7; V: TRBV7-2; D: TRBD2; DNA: TGTGCCAGCAGCTTACCGAGGGAGGGGCCTTACGAGCAGTACTTC; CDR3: CASSLPREGPYEQYF
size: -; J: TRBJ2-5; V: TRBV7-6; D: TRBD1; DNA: TGTGCCAGCAGCCCTACTAATCGACAGGGACAAGAGACCCAGTACTTC; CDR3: CASSPTNRQGQETQYF
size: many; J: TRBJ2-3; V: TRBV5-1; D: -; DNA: TGCGCCAGCAGCTTCACCGGGACCCCCACAGATACGCAGTATTTT; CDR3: CASSFTGTPTDTQYF
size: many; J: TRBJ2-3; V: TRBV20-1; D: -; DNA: TGCAGTGCTAGAGTAGGCGATGGGGGCACAGATACGCAGTATTTT; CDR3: CSARVGDGGTDTQYF
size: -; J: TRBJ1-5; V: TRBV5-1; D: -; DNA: TGCGCCAGCACCGCCGGGGGGAGCAATCAGCCCCAGCATTTT; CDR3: CASTAGGSNQPQHF
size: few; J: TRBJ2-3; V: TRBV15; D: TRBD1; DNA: TGTGCCACCAGCTTCGGACAGGGGGCGCGGGATACGCAGTATTTT; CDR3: CATSFGQGARDTQYF
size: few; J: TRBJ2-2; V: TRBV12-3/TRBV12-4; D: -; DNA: TGTGCCAGCAGTTTCTACCCTGACAGGTCGAACACCGGGGAGCTGTTTTTT; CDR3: CASSFYPDRSNTGELFF
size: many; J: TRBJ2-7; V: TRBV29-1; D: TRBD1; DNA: TGCAGCGTCGTGACAGGGAGCCACGAGCAGTACTTC; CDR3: CSVVTGSHEQYF
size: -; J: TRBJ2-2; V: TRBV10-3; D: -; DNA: TGTGCCATCAGGACAGATTCGGGAGACACCGGGGAGCTGTTTTTT; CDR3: CAIRTDSGDTGELFF
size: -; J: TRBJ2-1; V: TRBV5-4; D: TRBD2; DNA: TGTGCCAGCAGCTTTTGGACTAGCAATGAGCAGTTCTTC; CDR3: CASSFWTSNEQFF
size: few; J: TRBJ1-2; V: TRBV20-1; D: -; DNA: TGCAGTCCCCTCGGGGGAAACTATGGCTACACCTTC; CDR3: CSPLGGNYGYTF
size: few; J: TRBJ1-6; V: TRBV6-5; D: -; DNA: TGTGCCAGCACTGTCCGGGACCTCAGATCTTCACCCCTCCACTTT; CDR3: CASTVRDLRSSPLHF
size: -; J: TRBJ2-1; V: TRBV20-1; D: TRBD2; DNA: TGCAGTGCTTTCAGACTAGCGGGGGGTCCCAATGAGCAGTTCTTC; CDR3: CSAFRLAGGPNEQFF
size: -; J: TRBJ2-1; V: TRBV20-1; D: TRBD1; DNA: TGCAGTGCTAGTAAGGGGGCTAACAATGAGCAGTTCTTC; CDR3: CSASKGANNEQFF
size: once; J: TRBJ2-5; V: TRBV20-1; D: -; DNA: TGCAGTGCTAGGAGGCAGGAAGAGACCCAGTACTTC; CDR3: CSARRQEETQYF
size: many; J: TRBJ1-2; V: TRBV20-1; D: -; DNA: TGCAGTGCTAGCGAGGGCAACAGCTACACCTTC; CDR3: CSASEGNSYTF
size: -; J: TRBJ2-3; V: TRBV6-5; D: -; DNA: TGTGCCAGCAGCCCCCTCGGTTTGTATACGCAGTATTTT; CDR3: CASSPLGLYTQYF
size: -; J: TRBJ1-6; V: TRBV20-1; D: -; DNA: TGCAGTGCTAGGGAGGGGGGCAGTGACTGGACGCCCCTCCACTTT; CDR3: CSAREGGSDWTPLHF
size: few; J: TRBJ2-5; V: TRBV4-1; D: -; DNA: TGCGCCAGCGCACAGGTGCGGGCGGGGAGACAAGAGACCCAGTACTTC; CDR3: CASAQVRAGRQETQYF
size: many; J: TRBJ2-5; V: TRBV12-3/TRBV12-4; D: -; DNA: TGTGCCAGCAGTGCCGGACAGAAAGAGACCCAGTACTTC; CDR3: CASSAGQKETQYF
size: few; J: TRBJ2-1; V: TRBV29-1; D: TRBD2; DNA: TGCAGCGTTGTTAGCGGGAAAGAGCAGTTCTTC; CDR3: CSVVSGKEQFF
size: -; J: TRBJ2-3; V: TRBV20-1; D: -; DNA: TGCAGTGCTAGCGGGGGGCCAGCAGATACGCAGTATTTT; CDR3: CSASGGPADTQYF
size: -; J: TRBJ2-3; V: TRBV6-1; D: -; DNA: TGTGCCAGCAGGGGACATCGGGCATTCGGCACAGATACGCAGTATTTT; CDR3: CASRGHRAFGTDTQYF
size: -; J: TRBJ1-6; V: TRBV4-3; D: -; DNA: TGCGCCAGCAGCCAAGAATCAGAAAATTCACCCCTCCACTTT; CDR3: CASSQESENSPLHF
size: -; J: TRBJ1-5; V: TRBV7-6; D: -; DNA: TGTGCCAGCAGCTTAGAGGCGGGGGATCGGCCCCAGCATTTT; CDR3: CASSLEAGDRPQHF
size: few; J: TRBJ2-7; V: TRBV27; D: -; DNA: TGTGCCAGCAGTTTATCGTACGGGACGGAATCCTACGAGCAGTACTTC; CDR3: CASSLSYGTESYEQYF